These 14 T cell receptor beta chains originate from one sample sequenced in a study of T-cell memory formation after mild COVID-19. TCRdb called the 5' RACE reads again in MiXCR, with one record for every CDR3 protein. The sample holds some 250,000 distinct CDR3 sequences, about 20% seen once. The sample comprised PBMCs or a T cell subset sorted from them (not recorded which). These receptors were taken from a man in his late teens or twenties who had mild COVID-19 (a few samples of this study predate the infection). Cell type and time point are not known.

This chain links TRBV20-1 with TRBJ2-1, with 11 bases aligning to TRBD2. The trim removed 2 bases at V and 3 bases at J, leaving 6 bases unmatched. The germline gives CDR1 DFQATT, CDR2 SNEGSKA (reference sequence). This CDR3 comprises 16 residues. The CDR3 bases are TGCAGTGCTAGATCCCCAGGGACTAGCGGCTACAATGAGCAGTTCTTC. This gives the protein CSARSPGTSGYNEQFF.

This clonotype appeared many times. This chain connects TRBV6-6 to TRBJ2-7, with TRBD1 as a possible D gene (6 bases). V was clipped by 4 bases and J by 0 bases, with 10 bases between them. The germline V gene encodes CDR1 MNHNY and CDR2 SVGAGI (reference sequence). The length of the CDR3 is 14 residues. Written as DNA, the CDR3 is TGTGCCAGCAGTTCGACAGGATTCTCCTACGAGCAGTACTTC. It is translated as CASSSTGFSYEQYF.

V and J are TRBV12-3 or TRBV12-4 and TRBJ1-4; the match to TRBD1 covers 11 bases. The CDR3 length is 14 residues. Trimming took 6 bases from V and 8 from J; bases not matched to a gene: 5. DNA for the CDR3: TGTGCCAGCAGCACCGGGACAGGGGGGGAAAAACTGTTTTTT. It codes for CASSTGTGGEKLFF.

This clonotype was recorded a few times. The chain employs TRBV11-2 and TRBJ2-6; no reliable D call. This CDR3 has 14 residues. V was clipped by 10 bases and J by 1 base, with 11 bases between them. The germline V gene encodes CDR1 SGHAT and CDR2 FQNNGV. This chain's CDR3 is CATELGSGANVLTF. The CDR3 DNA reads TGTGCCACCGAACTGGGATCTGGGGCCAACGTCCTGACTTTC.

CDR3 in amino acids: CASSHSLYGYTF. In DNA, the CDR3 is TGTGCCAGCAGCCATTCGCTCTATGGCTACACCTTC. The J gene is TRBJ1-2, the V gene TRBV14; D gene unclear. The CDR3 loop spans 12 amino acids. Per germline, CDR1 SGHDN and CDR2 FVKESK. The ends were cut back, 3 bases at V and 4 bases at J, with 6 bases in the middle.

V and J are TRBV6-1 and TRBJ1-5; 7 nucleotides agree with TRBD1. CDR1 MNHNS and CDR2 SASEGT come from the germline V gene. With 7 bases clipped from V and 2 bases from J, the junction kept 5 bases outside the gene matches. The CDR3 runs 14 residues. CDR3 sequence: CASTGDSRNQPQHF. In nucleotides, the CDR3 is TGTGCCAGCACTGGGGACAGCCGCAATCAGCCCCAGCATTTT.

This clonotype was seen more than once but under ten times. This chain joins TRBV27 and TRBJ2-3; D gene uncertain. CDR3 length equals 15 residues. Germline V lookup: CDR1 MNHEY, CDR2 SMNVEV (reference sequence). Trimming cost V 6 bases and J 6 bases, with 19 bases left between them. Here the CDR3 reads CASRSSVGWRDTQYF. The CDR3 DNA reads TGTGCCAGCAGATCGAGCGTGGGTTGGCGGGATACGCAGTATTTT.

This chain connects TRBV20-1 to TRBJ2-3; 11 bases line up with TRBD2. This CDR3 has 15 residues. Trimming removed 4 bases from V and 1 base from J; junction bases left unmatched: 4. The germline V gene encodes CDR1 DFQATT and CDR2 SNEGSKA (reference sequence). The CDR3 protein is CSATGTSGRTDTQYF. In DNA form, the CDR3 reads TGCAGTGCTACCGGGACTAGCGGACGCACAGATACGCAGTATTTT.

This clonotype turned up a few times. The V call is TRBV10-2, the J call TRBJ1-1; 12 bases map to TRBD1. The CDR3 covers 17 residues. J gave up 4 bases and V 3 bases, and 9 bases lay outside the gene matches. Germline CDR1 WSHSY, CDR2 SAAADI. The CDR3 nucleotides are TGCGCCAGCAGTGACGGGACAGGGGGCTATTTACGCACTGAAGCTTTCTTT. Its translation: CASSDGTGGYLRTEAFF.

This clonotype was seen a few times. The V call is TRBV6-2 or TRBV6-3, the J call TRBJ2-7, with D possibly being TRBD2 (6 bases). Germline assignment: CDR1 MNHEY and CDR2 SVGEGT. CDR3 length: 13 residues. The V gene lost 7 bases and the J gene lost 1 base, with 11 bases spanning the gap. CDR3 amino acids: CASNDGGSYEQYV. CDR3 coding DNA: TGTGCCAGCAACGACGGGGGATCCTACGAGCAGTACGTC.

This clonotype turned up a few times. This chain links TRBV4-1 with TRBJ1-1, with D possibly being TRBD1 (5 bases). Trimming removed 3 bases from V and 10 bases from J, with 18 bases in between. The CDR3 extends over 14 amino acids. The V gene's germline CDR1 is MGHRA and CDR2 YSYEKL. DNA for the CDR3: TGCGCCAGCAGCCACCCCGGGACGGGATCGGGAGCTTTCTTT. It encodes CASSHPGTGSGAFF.

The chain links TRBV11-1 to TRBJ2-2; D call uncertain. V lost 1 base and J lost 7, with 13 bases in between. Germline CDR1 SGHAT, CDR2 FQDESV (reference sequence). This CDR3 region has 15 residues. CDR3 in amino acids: CASSLEEETFGELFF. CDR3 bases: TGTGCCAGCAGCTTAGAAGAGGAAACGTTCGGGGAGCTGTTTTTT.

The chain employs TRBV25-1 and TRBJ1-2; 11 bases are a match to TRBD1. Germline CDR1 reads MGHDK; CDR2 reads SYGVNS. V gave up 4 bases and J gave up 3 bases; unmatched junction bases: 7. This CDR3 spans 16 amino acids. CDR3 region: CASSVQSGQGDYGYTF. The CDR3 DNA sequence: TGTGCCAGCAGTGTTCAGTCGGGACAGGGGGACTATGGCTACACCTTC.

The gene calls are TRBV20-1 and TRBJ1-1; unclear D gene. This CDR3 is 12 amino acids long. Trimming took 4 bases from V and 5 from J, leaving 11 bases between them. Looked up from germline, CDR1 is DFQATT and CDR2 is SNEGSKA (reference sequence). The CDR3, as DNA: TGCAGTGCTAAAAGAGAAGCTACTGAAGCTTTCTTT. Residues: CSAKREATEAFF.